Listed here are 18 T cell receptor beta chains from one sample, sequenced in a study of blood T cell repertoires in COVID-19 (dated by TCRdb to 2018 to 2020). Libraries came from the immunoSEQ multiplex PCR assay. This immuneACCESS table, as held by TCRdb, lists in-frame sequences with V and J called but not all clones. Of the missing ones, under half trace to an unresolved V gene in checked studies; the others have no known cause. The sample data list 200,000 to 250,000 clones, and about four fifths of these were observed just once. The leading ten clones occupy 4.8% of the sample. Sequenced input: PBMCs or T cells enriched from blood (not recorded which). These TCRs come from a woman in her 50s who had been exposed to COVID-19.

The chain combines TRBV7-8 with TRBJ1-1; D might be TRBD1 (5 bases). V lost 0 bases and J 6 bases, leaving 20 bases between the germline ends. The V gene's germline CDR1 is SGHVS and CDR2 FQNEAQ. This CDR3 is 17 amino acids long. The CDR3 loop reads CASSLARVGVKVAEAFF. CDR3 coding DNA: TGTGCCAGCAGCTTAGCCCGAGTAGGGGTTAAGGTTGCTGAAGCTTTCTTT. Full variable domain (missing parts from reference TRBV7-8 and TRBJ1-1): GAGVSQSPRYKVAKRGQDVALRCDPISGHVSLFWYQQALGQGPEFLTYFQNEAQLDKSGLPSDRFFAERPEGSVSTLKIQRTQQEDSAVYLCASSLARVGVKVAEAFFGQGTRLTVV.

The chain uses TRBV18 and TRBJ1-6; D is unclear. CDR1 and CDR2 from the germline V gene are KGHSH and LQKENI. This CDR3 has 17 residues. The V end was cut by 2 bases, the J end by 6 bases, with 17 bases between. CDR3 coding DNA: TGTGCCAGCTCACCAAGGGAGGAGCTGGGCGCTAATTCACCCCTCCACTTT. Protein: CASSPREELGANSPLHF.

Of note for this clone: Other DNA sequences within the sample encode an identical CDR3. The chain uses TRBV10-3 and TRBJ1-1; D unclear. This CDR3 is 13 amino acids long. V was trimmed by 3 bases and J by 2 bases, leaving 7 bases between them. The germline V gene encodes CDR1 ENHRY and CDR2 SYGVKD. The chain's CDR3 is CAISEELNTEAFF. The CDR3 region has the DNA TGTGCCATCAGTGAAGAACTAAACACTGAAGCTTTCTTT.

This clone was observed once. The rearrangement uses TRBV9 and TRBJ2-5; 10 bases map to TRBD2. The germline V gene has CDR1 SGDLS and CDR2 YYNGEE. Unmatched junction bases numbered 12, after V lost 3 bases and J lost 1 base. The CDR3 length is 18 residues. The CDR3 nucleotides are TGTGCCAGCAGCGCCCCTACTGGGCTAGCGGGGGTCCAAGAGACCCAGTACTTC. Protein sequence: CASSAPTGLAGVQETQYF.

In regard to this clone: Mismatch with germline at one junction end may stem from a read error. V and J are TRBV5-6 and TRBJ1-1, with TRBD1 matching 7 bases. The length of the CDR3 is 12 residues. In germline, CDR1 is SGHDT, CDR2 YYEEEE. The CDR3 nucleotides read TGTGCCAGCAGCTTGGCCGGGACAGAGGGGCTCTTT. This encodes CASSLAGTEGLF.

The J gene is TRBJ2-1, the V gene TRBV9, with D possibly matching TRBD2 (6 bases). CDR1 is SGDLS and CDR2 is YYNGEE in the germline V gene. Trimming cost V 4 bases and J 0 bases, with 8 bases left between them. The CDR3 extends over 14 amino acids. The CDR3 DNA reads as TGTGCCAGCAGCCTAGCGAGCTCCTACAATGAGCAGTTCTTC. It translates to CASSLASSYNEQFF.

The chain joins TRBV6-5 to TRBJ2-1, with D tentatively TRBD1 (5 bases). The CDR3 sequence is 13 residues long. Germline V lookup: CDR1 MNHEY, CDR2 SVGAGI. Trimming shortened V by 4 bases and J by 5 bases, and 9 bases separated the two germline ends. CDR3 sequence reads: CASSFQGNNEQFF. The CDR3 DNA is TGTGCCAGCAGTTTCCAGGGTAACAATGAGCAGTTCTTC.

This clone was detected only a few times. This chain joins TRBV11-3 and TRBJ2-7; maybe TRBD2 (5 bases). This CDR3 is built from 14 residues. From germline, CDR1 is SGHNT and CDR2 YENEEA. V dropped 2 bases and J dropped 2 bases, with 10 bases sitting between them. CDR3 bases: TGTGCCAGCAGCTTAAGAAAGGAGGCCTACGAGCAGTACTTC. This translates into CASSLRKEAYEQYF.

The gene calls are TRBV28 and TRBJ2-3; a possible D gene is TRBD1 (7 bases). The V end was cut by 8 bases, the J end by 6 bases, with 21 bases between. CDR1 is MDHEN and CDR2 is SYDVKM in the germline V gene. This CDR3 is 15 amino acids long. CDR3 region: CASGLRGTELDTQYF. CDR3 bases: TGTGCCAGCGGGCTCCGGGGGACAGAGCTTGATACGCAGTATTTT. Complete variable domain (other parts from reference TRBV28 and TRBJ2-3): DVKVTQSSRYLVKRTGEKVFLECVQDMDHENMFWYRQDPGLGLRLIYFSYDVKMKEKGDIPEGYSVSREKKERFSLILESASTNQTSMYLCASGLRGTELDTQYFGPGTRLTVL.

This clone was observed a few times. CDR3 sequence: CASSVSQGTEAFF. Written as DNA, the CDR3 is TGTGCCAGCAGCGTATCCCAGGGCACTGAAGCTTTCTTT. The V gene is TRBV9, the J gene TRBJ1-1; possible D gene TRBD1, 5 bases. Trimming took 1 base from V and 4 from J, leaving 8 bases between them. The CDR3 spans 13 residues. Germline V CDR1 and CDR2: SGDLS, YYNGEE.

J is TRBJ2-4 and V is TRBV5-1, with 7 bases identical to TRBD1. Germline CDR1 is SGHRS and CDR2 is YFSETQ. The CDR3 covers 16 residues. Trimming cost V 4 bases and J 3 bases; bases outside gene matches: 10. DNA of the CDR3: TGCGCCAGCAGCCCCACAGGGGTAGGGGGCAAAAACATTCAGTACTTC. Encoded protein: CASSPTGVGGKNIQYF.

The V gene is TRBV19, the J gene TRBJ1-3; TRBD1 matches at 7 bases. V shed 0 bases and J 4 bases; nucleotides not matched to a gene: 9. Germline lookup yields CDR1 LNHDA and CDR2 SQIVND (reference sequence). CDR3 length: 17 residues. CDR3 amino acids: CASSIDPRQGSGNTIYF. CDR3 nucleotide sequence: TGTGCCAGTAGTATAGATCCCCGACAGGGAAGCGGAAACACCATATATTTT.

The genes are TRBV5-6 and TRBJ2-6, with a tentative D call TRBD1 (6 bases). Trimming removed 4 bases at V and 1 base at J, with 18 bases between. Germline values: CDR1 SGHDT, CDR2 YYEEEE. This CDR3 is 18 amino acids long. The DNA for the CDR3 is TGTGCCAGCAGCCCCGGACAGATTAGACTTTCTGGGGCCAACGTCCTGACTTTC. Amino acid sequence: CASSPGQIRLSGANVLTF.

The V gene is TRBV9, the J gene TRBJ1-2, with 10 bases matching TRBD1. V shed 3 bases and J 2 bases; nucleotides not matched to a gene: 1. The CDR3 sequence is 14 residues long. CDR1 is SGDLS and CDR2 is YYNGEE in the germline V gene. CDR3 coding DNA: TGTGCCAGCAGCGAGGGACAGGGGAACTATGGCTACACCTTC. Protein: CASSEGQGNYGYTF.

This sequence joins TRBV6-5 and TRBJ1-1; D is unresolved. Trimming shortened V by 0 bases and J by 5 bases, and 16 bases separated the two germline ends. Germline CDR1 MNHEY, CDR2 SVGAGI. There are 16 residues in the CDR3. CDR3 in DNA: TGTGCCAGCAGTTACTCGTTCAGAGGAAGAGGAACTGAAGCTTTCTTT. Encoded protein: CASSYSFRGRGTEAFF.

The CDR3 loop is CASSLYGTGVSGYTF. In DNA, the CDR3 is TGTGCCAGCAGTTTATATGGGACAGGGGTGTCTGGCTACACCTTC. V gene TRBV28 combines with J gene TRBJ1-2, with TRBD1 identical over 10 bases. Unmatched junction bases numbered 6, after V lost 1 base and J lost 7 bases. Germline CDR1 MDHEN, CDR2 SYDVKM. The length of the CDR3 is 15 residues.

This chain joins TRBV7-9 and TRBJ1-3; 10 bases map to TRBD1. CDR1 and CDR2 (germline): SEHNR, FQNEAQ (reference sequence). The CDR3 length is 19 residues. V lost 5 bases to trimming and J lost 0 bases; unmatched junction nucleotides: 13. The CDR3 region has the DNA TGTGCCAGCAGCCCTGCCGGGACAGGGGCAATTAACTCTGGAAACACCATATATTTT. Translation: CASSPAGTGAINSGNTIYF.

The chain combines TRBV9 with TRBJ2-3; unclear D gene. Trimming shortened V by 0 bases and J by 1 base, and 9 bases separated the two germline ends. The CDR3 has 15 residues. Germline CDR1 SGDLS, CDR2 YYNGEE. This CDR3 reads CASSVVGQGTDTQYF. In DNA, the CDR3 is TGTGCCAGCAGCGTAGTTGGGCAGGGCACAGATACGCAGTATTTT.